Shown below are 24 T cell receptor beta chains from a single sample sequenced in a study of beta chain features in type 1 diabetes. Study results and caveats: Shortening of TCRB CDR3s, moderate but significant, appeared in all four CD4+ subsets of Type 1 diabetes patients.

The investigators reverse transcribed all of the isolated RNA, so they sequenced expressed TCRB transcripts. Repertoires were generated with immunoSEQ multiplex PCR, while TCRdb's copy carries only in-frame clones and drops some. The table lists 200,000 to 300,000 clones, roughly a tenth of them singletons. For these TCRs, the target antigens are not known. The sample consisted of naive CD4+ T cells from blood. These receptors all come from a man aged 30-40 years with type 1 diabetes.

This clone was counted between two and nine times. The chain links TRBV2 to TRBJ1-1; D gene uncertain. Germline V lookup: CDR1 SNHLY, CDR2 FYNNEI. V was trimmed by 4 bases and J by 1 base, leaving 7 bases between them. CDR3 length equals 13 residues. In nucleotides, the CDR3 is TGTGCCAGCAGTGCGCAGTCGAACACTGAAGCTTTCTTT. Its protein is CASSAQSNTEAFF.

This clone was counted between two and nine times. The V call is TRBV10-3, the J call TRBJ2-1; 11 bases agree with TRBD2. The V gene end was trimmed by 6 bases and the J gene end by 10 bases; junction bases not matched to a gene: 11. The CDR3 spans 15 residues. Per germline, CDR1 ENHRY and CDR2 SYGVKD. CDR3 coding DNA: TGTGCCATCAGGACTGCACTAGCGGGGGAGTGGGAGCAGTTCTTC. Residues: CAIRTALAGEWEQFF.

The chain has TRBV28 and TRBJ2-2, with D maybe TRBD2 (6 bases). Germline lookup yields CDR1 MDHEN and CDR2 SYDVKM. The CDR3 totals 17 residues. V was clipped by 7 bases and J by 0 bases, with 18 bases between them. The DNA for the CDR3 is TGTGCCAGCACCCTCATGTGGGGGGTTCCGAACACCGGGGAGCTGTTTTTT. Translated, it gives CASTLMWGVPNTGELFF. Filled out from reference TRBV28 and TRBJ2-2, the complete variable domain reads DVKVTQSSRYLVKRTGEKVFLECVQDMDHENMFWYRQDPGLGLRLIYFSYDVKMKEKGDIPEGYSVSREKKERFSLILESASTNQTSMYLCASTLMWGVPNTGELFFGEGSRLTVL.

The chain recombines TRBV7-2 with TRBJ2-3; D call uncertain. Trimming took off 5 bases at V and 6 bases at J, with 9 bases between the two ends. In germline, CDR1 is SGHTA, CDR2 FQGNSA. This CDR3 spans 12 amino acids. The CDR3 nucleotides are TGTGCCAGCAGCCCCTCCTTGGATACGCAGTATTTT. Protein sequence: CASSPSLDTQYF.

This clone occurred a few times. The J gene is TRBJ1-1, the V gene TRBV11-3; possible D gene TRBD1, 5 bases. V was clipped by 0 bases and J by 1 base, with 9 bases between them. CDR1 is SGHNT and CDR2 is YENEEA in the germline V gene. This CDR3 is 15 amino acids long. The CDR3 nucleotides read TGTGCCAGCAGCTTAGAACAGGCCTCGAACACTGAAGCTTTCTTT. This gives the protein CASSLEQASNTEAFF. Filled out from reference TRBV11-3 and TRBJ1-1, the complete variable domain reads EAGVVQSPRYKIIEKKQPVAFWCNPISGHNTLYWYLQNLGQGPELLIRYENEEAVDDSQLPKDRFSAERLKGVDSTLKIQPAELGDSAVYLCASSLEQASNTEAFFGQGTRLTVV.

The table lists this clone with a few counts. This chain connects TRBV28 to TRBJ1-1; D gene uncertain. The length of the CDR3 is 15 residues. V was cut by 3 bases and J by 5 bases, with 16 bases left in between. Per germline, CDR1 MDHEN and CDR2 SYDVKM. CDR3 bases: TGTGCCAGCAGTTTGCGGTCGGGGTGGAGGACTGAAGCTTTCTTT. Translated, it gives CASSLRSGWRTEAFF.

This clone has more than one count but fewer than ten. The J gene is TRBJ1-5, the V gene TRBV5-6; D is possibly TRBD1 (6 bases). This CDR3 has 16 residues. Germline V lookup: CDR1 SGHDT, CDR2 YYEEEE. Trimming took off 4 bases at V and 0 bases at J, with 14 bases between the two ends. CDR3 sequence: CASSLGRGYSNQPQHF. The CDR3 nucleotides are TGTGCCAGCAGCCTCGGCAGGGGATATAGCAATCAGCCCCAGCATTTT. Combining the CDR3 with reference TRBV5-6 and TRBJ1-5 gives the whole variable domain DAGVTQSPTHLIKTRGQQVTLRCSPKSGHDTVSWYQQALGQGPQFIFQYYEEEERQRGNFPDRFSGHQFPNYSSELNVNALLLGDSALYLCASSLGRGYSNQPQHFGDGTRLSIL.

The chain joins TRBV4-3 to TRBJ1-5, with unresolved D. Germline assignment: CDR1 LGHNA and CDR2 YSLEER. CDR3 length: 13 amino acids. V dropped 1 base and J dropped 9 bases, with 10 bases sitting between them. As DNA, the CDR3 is TGCGCCAGCAGCCAAGGTCCCCTAAGGCCCCAGCATTTT. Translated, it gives CASSQGPLRPQHF.

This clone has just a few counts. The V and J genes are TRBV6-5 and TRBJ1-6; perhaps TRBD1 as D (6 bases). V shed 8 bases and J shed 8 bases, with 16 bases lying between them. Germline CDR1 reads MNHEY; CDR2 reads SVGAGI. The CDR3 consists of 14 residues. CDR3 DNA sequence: TGTGCCAGCTGTAATACAGGGTTGGATTCACCCCTCCACTTT. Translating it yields CASCNTGLDSPLHF.

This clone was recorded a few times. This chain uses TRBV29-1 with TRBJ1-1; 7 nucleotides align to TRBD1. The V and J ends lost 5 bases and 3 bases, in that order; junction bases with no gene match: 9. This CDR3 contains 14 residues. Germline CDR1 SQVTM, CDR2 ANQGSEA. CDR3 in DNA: TGCAGCGTTCTAGTGACAGGGACGCACACTGAAGCTTTCTTT. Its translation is CSVLVTGTHTEAFF. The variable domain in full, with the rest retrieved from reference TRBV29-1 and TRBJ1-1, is SAVISQKPSRDICQRGTSLTIQCQVDSQVTMMFWYRQQPGQSLTLIATANQGSEATYESGFVIDKFPISRPNLTFSTLTVSNMSPEDSSIYLCSVLVTGTHTEAFFGQGTRLTVV.

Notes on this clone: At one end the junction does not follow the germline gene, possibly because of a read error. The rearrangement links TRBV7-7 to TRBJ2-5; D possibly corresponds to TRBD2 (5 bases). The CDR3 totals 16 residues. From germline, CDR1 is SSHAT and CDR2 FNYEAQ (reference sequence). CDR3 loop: CASSSGRRATQETQYF. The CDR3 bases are TGTGCTAGCAGCTCTGGCCGGCGGGCAACCCAAGAGACCCAGTACTTC. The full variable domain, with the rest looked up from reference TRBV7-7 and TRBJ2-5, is GAGVSQSPRYKVTKRGQDVTLRCDPISSHATLYWYQQALGQGPEFLTYFNYEAQPDKSGLPSDRFSAERPEGSISTLTIQRTEQRDSAMYRCASSSGRRATQETQYFGPGTRLLVL.

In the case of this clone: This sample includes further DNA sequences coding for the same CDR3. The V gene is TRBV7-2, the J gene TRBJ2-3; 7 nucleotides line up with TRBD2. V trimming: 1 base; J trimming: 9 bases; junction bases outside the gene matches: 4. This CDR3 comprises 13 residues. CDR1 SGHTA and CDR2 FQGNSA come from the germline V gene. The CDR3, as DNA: TGTGCCAGCAGCTTAGGGGCGGGGGACACGCAGTATTTT. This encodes CASSLGAGDTQYF.

CDR3 protein: CASSLWTSGGPAYEQYF. Written as DNA, the CDR3 is TGCGCCAGCAGCTTGTGGACTAGCGGGGGGCCAGCCTACGAGCAGTACTTC. This sequence joins TRBV5-1 and TRBJ2-7; 14 bases align to TRBD2. The CDR3 runs to 17 residues. CDR1 and CDR2 (germline): SGHRS, YFSETQ. With 1 base clipped from V and 2 bases from J, the junction kept 5 bases outside the gene matches. The full variable domain, with the rest looked up from reference TRBV5-1 and TRBJ2-7, is KAGVTQTPRYLIKTRGQQVTLSCSPISGHRSVSWYQQTPGQGLQFLFEYFSETQRNKGNFPGRFSGRQFSNSRSEMNVSTLELGDSALYLCASSLWTSGGPAYEQYFGPGTRLTVT.

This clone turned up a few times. CDR3 protein: CASSLREVTGGNQPQHF. CDR3 DNA: TGCGCCAGCAGCCTTAGGGAAGTGACGGGGGGCAATCAGCCCCAGCATTTT. The gene calls are TRBV4-1 and TRBJ1-5; the D gene is possibly TRBD1 (5 bases). Trimming left V 4 bases short and J 2 bases short, with 18 bases between. Looked up from germline, CDR1 is MGHRA and CDR2 is YSYEKL. CDR3 length: 17 amino acids.

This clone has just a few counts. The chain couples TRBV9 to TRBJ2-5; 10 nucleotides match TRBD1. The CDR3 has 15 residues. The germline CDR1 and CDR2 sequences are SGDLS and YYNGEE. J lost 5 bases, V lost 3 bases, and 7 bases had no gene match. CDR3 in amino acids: CASSGTGGIRETQYF. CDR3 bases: TGTGCCAGCAGCGGGACAGGGGGGATCCGGGAGACCCAGTACTTC.

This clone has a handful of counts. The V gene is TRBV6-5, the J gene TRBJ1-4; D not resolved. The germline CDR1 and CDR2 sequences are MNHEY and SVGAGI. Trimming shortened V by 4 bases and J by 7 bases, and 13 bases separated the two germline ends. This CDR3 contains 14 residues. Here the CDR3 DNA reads TGTGCCAGCAGTTCAGGTGCCCTTGGTGAAAAACTGTTTTTT. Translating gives CASSSGALGEKLFF.

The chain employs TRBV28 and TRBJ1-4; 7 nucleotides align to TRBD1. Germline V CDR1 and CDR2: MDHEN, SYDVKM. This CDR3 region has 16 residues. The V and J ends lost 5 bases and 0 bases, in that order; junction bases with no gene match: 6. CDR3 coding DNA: TGTGCCAGCAGTCGTGCCACAGGGGCAACTAATGAAAAACTGTTTTTT. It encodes CASSRATGATNEKLFF.

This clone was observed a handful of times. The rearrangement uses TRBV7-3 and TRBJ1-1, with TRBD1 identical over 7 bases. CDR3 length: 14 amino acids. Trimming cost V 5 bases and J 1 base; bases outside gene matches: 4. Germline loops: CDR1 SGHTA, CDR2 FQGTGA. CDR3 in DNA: TGTGCCAGCAGCGAGGGGGACAGGAACACTGAAGCTTTCTTT. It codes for CASSEGDRNTEAFF. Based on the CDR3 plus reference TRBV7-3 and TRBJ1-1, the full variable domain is GAGVSQTPSNKVTEKGKYVELRCDPISGHTALYWYRQSLGQGPEFLIYFQGTGAADDSGLPNDRFFAVRPEGSVSTLKIQRTERGDSAVYLCASSEGDRNTEAFFGQGTRLTVV.

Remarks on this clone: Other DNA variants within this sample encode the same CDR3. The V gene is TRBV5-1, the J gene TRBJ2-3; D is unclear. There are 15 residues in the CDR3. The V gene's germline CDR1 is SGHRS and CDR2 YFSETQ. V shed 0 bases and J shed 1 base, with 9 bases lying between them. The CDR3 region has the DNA TGCGCCAGCAGCTTGGCCCCAGGCGGCACAGATACGCAGTATTTT. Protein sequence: CASSLAPGGTDTQYF.

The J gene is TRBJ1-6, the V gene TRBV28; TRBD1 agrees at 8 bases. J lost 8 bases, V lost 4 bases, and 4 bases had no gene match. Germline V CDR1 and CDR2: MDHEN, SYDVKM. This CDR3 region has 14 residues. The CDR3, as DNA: TGTGCCAGCAGTTCAGGACAGGGATATTCACCCCTCCACTTT. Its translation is CASSSGQGYSPLHF.

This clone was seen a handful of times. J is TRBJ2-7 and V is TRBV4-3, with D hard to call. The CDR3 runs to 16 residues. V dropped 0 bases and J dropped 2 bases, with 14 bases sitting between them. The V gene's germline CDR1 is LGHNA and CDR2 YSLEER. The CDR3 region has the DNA TGCGCCAGCAGCCAAGATGCCAGTAGCCAGACCTACGAGCAGTACTTC. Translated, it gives CASSQDASSQTYEQYF.

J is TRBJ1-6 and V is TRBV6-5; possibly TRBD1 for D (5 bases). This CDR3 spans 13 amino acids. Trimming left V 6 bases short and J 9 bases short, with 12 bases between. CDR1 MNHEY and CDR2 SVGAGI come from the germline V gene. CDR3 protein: CASRGTGGSPLHF. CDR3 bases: TGTGCCAGCAGAGGGACGGGAGGTTCACCCCTCCACTTT.

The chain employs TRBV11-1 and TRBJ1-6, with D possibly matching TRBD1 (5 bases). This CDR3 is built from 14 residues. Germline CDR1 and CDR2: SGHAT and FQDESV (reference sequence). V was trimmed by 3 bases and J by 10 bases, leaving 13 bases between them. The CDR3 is CASSLRGGSSPLHF. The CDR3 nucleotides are TGTGCCAGCAGCTTGAGGGGAGGGAGCTCACCCCTCCACTTT.

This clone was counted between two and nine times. CDR3: CASSPRAWVELFF. The DNA of the CDR3 is TGTGCCAGCAGCCCGCGGGCTTGGGTGGAACTGTTTTTT. The rearrangement joins TRBV4-2 to TRBJ1-4; D ambiguous. V lost 4 bases to trimming and J lost 12 bases, with 15 bases between them. The CDR3 runs to 13 residues. Germline loops: CDR1 LGHNA, CDR2 YNFKEQ.